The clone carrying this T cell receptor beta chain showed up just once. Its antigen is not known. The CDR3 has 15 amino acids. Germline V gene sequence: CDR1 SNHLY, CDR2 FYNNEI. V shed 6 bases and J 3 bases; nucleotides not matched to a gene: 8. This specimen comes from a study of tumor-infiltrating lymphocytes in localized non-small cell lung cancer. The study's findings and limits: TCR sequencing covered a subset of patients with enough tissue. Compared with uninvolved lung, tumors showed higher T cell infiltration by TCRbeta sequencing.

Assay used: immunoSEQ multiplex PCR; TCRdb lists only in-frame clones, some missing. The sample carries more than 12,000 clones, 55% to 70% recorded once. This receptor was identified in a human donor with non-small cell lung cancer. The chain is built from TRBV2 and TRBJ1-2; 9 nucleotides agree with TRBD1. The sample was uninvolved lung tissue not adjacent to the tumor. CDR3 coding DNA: TGTGCCAGCAGCGGAACAGGGGGCGCTTACTATGGCTACACCTTC. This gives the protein CASSGTGGAYYGYTF.